This T cell receptor (beta chain) was retrieved from a study of CD8+ T cells in alopecia areata (dated by TCRdb to the late 2010s). About the full investigation: The treated patients, all with moderate-to-severe alopecia areata, were enrolled in an open-label pilot trial of oral tofacitinib given at 5 to 10 mg twice daily. Tofacitinib was administered for 6 to 18 months, and 6 months of follow-up off drug were then conducted to assess delayed response and recurrence. To study T cell clonal expansion in alopecia areata, the researchers applied high-throughput TCRbeta sequencing to both the C3H/HeJ mouse model and human patients. Scalp tissue and sorted CD4+ and CD8+ peripheral blood T cells from patchy and totalis/universalis alopecia areata patients and from healthy controls were covered by human TCRbeta sequencing. Patients on tofacitinib were biopsied at baseline and after 4 and 24 weeks of treatment, and several of the patients also had a later scalp biopsy. Scalp clonality was compared across normal scalp (n=4), patchy alopecia areata scalp (n=8), and alopecia totalis/universalis scalp (n=8). The RNA source kit depended on sample type: the PAXgene miRNA kit for fixed scalp, the miRNeasy kit for PBMCs, and the RNeasy kit for mouse skin. immunoSEQ multiplex PCR using 35 Vbeta forward primers and 13 Jbeta reverse primers was used to amplify TCRbeta CDR3 regions.

This clone was seen once. What antigen it recognizes has not been identified. Base qualities are not at hand, and no much larger clone is one base apart. The method behind the library was the immunoSEQ multiplex PCR assay. To provide template for TCR sequencing, every sample had RNA extracted and reverse transcribed into cDNA. SuperScript III was used to make first-strand cDNA, primed with a 2:1 mix of oligo-dT and random hexamers. A synthetic immune receptor repertoire was used to measure amplification bias, and any remaining bias was corrected computationally. In the authors' own workflow: Raw reads were preprocessed to remove errors, and CDR3 was defined by IMGT conventions from the conserved cysteine to phenylalanine. Clonality was computed as 1 minus the Shannon entropy, with the entropy normalized by log2 of the number of productive unique TCRs. Whether each scalp clone was CD4 or CD8 was inferred by checking scalp TCRbeta sequences against the CD4 and CD8 repertoires from sorted blood. In its TCRdb copy, this immuneACCESS table keeps in-frame sequences only and misses some clones. Where compared with another copy, unresolved V genes explain less than half of these, and the others have no known cause. V and J calls and clone size come straight from that table; D and trimming were deduced from the DNA. In this sample the table shows more than 200,000 clones, 67% of which occur a single time. Together, the top ten hold around 1.2% of the sample.

Its CDR3 holds 15 amino acids, cysteine through phenylalanine. The retained sequence is limited to the CDR3, 45 bases, with the frame set at the first base. V is cut by 8 bases and J by 0 bases, and the space between the germline ends is 17 bases. Taken from the germline V gene (reference sequence), the CDR1 and CDR2 loops are GTSNPN and SVGIG. This specimen's time point label, per the study, means: baseline before oral tofacitinib. Peripheral blood and lesional scalp punch biopsies were obtained from patients with alopecia areata. PBMCs were isolated by density centrifugation and stained for CD3, CD4 and CD8, after which CD4+ and CD8+ T cells were sorted on a FACSAria. General conclusions and limits of the study: Lesional scalp, especially in alopecia totalis/universalis, showed higher clonality and more expanded CD8+ clones than normal scalp, suggesting antigenic drive. Shared TCR sequences between patients were less evident than in mice, which may be partly attributable to HLA diversity in the patient population. Resident alphabeta T cells in normal human skin are also sequenced, complicating scalp TCR repertoire analysis, unlike mouse skin dominated by gammadelta T cells.

This material consisted of CD4+ T cells sorted from blood, taken at week 0. The rearrangement joined TRBV30 to TRBJ1-3, with no confident D gene call. This receptor was identified in a human donor with alopecia areata. Here is the DNA: TGTGCCACCCTGAGTGGGAGGCTCTCTGGAAACACCATATATTTT. It is translated as CATLSGRLSGNTIYF.